One and the same sample provided the 9 T cell receptor beta chains below, sequenced in a study of T cells expressing NK-cell markers. One entry per CDR3 protein, without DNA, is what TCRdb gives after re-calling the 5' RACE reads. This sample's clone table lists 500,000 or so distinct CDR3 sequences. Source material: blood T cells: a sorted CD56 or NKG2C T cell subset, CD4+ or CD8+ T cells, or bulk PBMC T cells (not recorded which). These TCRs come from a man younger than 35 in good health.

The CDR3 protein is CSVEFGQGAHTGELFF. The chain combines TRBV29-1 with TRBJ2-2; TCRdb's assignment of TRBD1 cannot be checked, as there is no DNA. Germline values: CDR1 SQVTM, CDR2 ANQGSEA. The CDR3 is made up of 16 amino acids.

The V and J genes are TRBV5-1 and TRBJ2-5; TCRdb's D gene call, TRBD1, goes unchecked for lack of DNA. The CDR3 runs 14 residues. Germline V CDR1 and CDR2: SGHRS, YFSETQ. The CDR3 loop is CASSGMGVGETQYF.

The chain recombines TRBV3-1 with TRBJ1-3; TCRdb lists TRBD1, though no DNA is available to test this call. The CDR3 runs to 15 residues. Germline CDR1 LGHDT, CDR2 YNNKEL (reference sequence). The CDR3 is CASSRQGGSGNTIYF.

This chain uses TRBV14 with TRBJ1-2; TCRdb's D gene call, TRBD1, goes unchecked for lack of DNA. From germline, CDR1 is SGHDN and CDR2 FVKESK. The CDR3 totals 17 residues. This CDR3 reads CASSQPGGEAGSYGYTF.

The chain employs TRBV4-1 and TRBJ2-6. Looked up from germline, CDR1 is MGHRA and CDR2 is YSYEKL. The CDR3 sequence is 16 residues long. Here the CDR3 reads CASSQERHLEANVLTF.

The chain carries TRBV20-1 and TRBJ1-2. The CDR3 spans 13 residues. Germline V gene data show CDR1 as DFQATT and CDR2 as SNEGSKA (reference sequence). The chain's CDR3 is CSARYGRNYGYTF.

The rearrangement links TRBV28 to TRBJ1-1; TCRdb designates TRBD1, a call that cannot be tested without DNA. CDR1 and CDR2 from the germline V gene are MDHEN and SYDVKM. The CDR3 has 14 residues. CDR3 amino acids: CASSPSRGFTEAFF.

The genes are TRBV10-3 and TRBJ1-4; TCRdb returns TRBD1, unconfirmable since there is no DNA. The CDR3 loop spans 15 amino acids. CDR1 is ENHRY, CDR2 SYGVKD, per germline. The CDR3 sequence: CAISEIRDANEKLFF.

This chain links TRBV7-2 with TRBJ1-1; TCRdb lists TRBD1, though no DNA is available to test this call. The length of the CDR3 is 15 residues. Germline V gives CDR1 SGHTA, CDR2 FQGNSA. CDR3 amino acids: CASSMRGQMNTEAFF.